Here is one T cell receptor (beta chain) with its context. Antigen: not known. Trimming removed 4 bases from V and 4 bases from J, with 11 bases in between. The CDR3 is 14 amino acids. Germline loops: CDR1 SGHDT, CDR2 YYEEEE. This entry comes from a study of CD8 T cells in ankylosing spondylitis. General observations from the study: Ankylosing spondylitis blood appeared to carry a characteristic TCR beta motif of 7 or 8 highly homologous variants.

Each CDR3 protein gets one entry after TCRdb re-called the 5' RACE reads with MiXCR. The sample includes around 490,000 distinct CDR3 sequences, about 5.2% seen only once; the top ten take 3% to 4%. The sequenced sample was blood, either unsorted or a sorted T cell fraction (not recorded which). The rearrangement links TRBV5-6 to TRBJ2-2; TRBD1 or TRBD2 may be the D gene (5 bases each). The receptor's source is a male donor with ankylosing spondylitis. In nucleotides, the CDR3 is TGTGCCAGCAGCCCCGGGGCACTCACCGGGGAGCTGTTTTTT. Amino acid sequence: CASSPGALTGELFF.